This T cell receptor beta chain stems from a study of regulatory T cells in long-lasting Graves disease. Whole-study results and caveats: Under persistent disease, TRBV28, TRBJ1-2 and TRBJ2-5 were used preferentially.

Stated time point: persistent/refractory GD, antithyroid drugs over 5 years with positive TRAb. RNA extracted from PBMCs served as the sequencing template. Assembly of TCR beta libraries relied on iRepertoire HTBI primers together with Arm-PCR of CDR3 regions. TCRdb reanalysed the multiplex PCR reads using MiXCR and keeps one entry per CDR3 protein. Found here are almost 350,000 distinct CDR3 sequences, roughly a fifth of them singletons; the top ten hold 29%. On this clonotype itself: No antigen is known for it.

The length of the CDR3 is 13 residues. The V end lost 4 bases, the J end lost 7 bases, and 8 bases lay between the germline ends. CDR1 and CDR2 from the germline V gene are LGHNT and FRNRAP. The source material was peripheral blood mononuclear cells (PBMCs), sampled when the disease was refractory, from a patient treated with antithyroid drugs. The chain recombines TRBV12-5 with TRBJ1-6; D is perhaps TRBD1 (6 bases). This receptor was identified in a female donor with Graves disease. Here the CDR3 DNA reads TGTGCTAGTGGTTATGGACAGAATTCACCCCTCCACTTT. Translation: CASGYGQNSPLHF.